Below, 6 T cell receptor beta chains from the same sample are listed, as sequenced in a study of identical twins. TCRdb processed the 5' RACE reads anew with MiXCR; each CDR3 protein has one entry. This sample carries around 290,000 distinct CDR3 sequences, 7.5% to 9.5% of them seen once, and the ten largest clones take around 7.1%. This same sample was also part of a study on yellow fever vaccine responses in identical twins.

Sequenced sample: CD8+ T cells sorted from blood. All receptors come from a woman aged 18-35 years in good health.

In its sample, this clonotype was seen many times. At one boundary the junction diverges from the germline segment, which might be a read error. The chain is built from TRBV28 and TRBJ2-1, with TRBD1 matching 7 bases. The CDR3 is 15 amino acids. Germline values: CDR1 MDHEN, CDR2 SYDVKM. This chain's CDR3 is CASSLTGSSYNEQFF. The CDR3 DNA reads as TGTGCTAGCAGCTTGACAGGGAGCTCCTACAATGAGCAGTTCTTC.

V gene TRBV5-1 combines with J gene TRBJ2-7, with TRBD1 identical over 7 bases. The V gene's germline CDR1 is SGHRS and CDR2 YFSETQ. The CDR3 spans 14 residues. The V segment lost 5 bases and the J segment 2 bases; nucleotides outside the gene matches: 7. The CDR3: CASSTTGDPYEQYF. The CDR3 coding sequence is TGCGCCAGCAGTACAACAGGGGATCCCTACGAGCAGTACTTC.

The CDR3: CAWSGGEFHGYTF. Here the CDR3 DNA reads TGTGCCTGGAGTGGAGGAGAGTTTCATGGCTACACCTTC. The chain joins TRBV30 to TRBJ1-2; D remains unclear. Per the germline V gene, CDR1 is GTSNPN and CDR2 is SVGIG (reference sequence). V lost 1 base to trimming and J lost 6 bases, with 12 bases between them. There are 13 residues in the CDR3. Variable domain in full (rest from reference TRBV30 and TRBJ1-2): SQTIHQWPATLVQPVGSPLSLECTVEGTSNPNLYWYRQAAGRGLQLLFYSVGIGQISSEVPQNLSASRPQDRQFILSSKKLLLSDSGFYLCAWSGGEFHGYTFGSGTRLTVV.

A few counts support this clonotype. This rearrangement joins TRBV4-3 to TRBJ2-7; D is ambiguous. The CDR3 contains 15 residues. Germline V gene sequence: CDR1 LGHNA, CDR2 YSLEER. V was clipped by 0 bases and J by 6 bases, with 15 bases between them. The DNA for the CDR3 is TGCGCCAGCAGCCAAGATTGGCCAGCTCCTTCCGAGCAGTACTTC. Protein: CASSQDWPAPSEQYF.

This sequence joins TRBV20-1 and TRBJ2-3, with D maybe TRBD2 (6 bases). The ends were cut back, 3 bases at V and 2 bases at J, with 12 bases in the middle. The germline CDR1 and CDR2 sequences are DFQATT and SNEGSKA (reference sequence). CDR3 length: 14 amino acids. Written as DNA, the CDR3 is TGCAGTGCTAGTGGCTGGACTACCACAGATACGCAGTATTTT. Translation: CSASGWTTTDTQYF.

This clonotype was picked up a small number of times. This chain joins TRBV29-1 and TRBJ2-7, with D unclear. Deletions cut 4 bases from V and 0 bases from J, with 10 bases between. Per the germline V gene, CDR1 is SQVTM and CDR2 is ANQGSEA. The CDR3 totals 13 residues. CDR3 residues: CSVVWQYSYEQYF. The CDR3 nucleotides are TGCAGCGTTGTCTGGCAGTACTCCTACGAGCAGTACTTC.